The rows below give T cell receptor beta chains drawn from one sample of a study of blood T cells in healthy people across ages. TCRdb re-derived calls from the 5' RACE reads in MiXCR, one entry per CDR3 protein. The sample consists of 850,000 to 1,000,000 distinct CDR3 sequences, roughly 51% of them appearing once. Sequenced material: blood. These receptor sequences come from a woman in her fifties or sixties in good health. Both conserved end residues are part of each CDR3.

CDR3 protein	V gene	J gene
CSASPGGHEQYF	TRBV20-1	TRBJ2-7
CASSYGQGFNEQFF	TRBV28	TRBJ2-1
CASRRRGGEETQYF	TRBV28	NA
CASRLGGGSKNIQYF	TRBV28	TRBJ2-4
CAISARQGTGNYGYTF	TRBV10-3	TRBJ1-2
CASRNAYEELFF	TRBV3-1	TRBJ2-2
CSVGSGQHTYEQYF	TRBV29-1	TRBJ2-7
CASSYDRDQQAQYF	TRBV6-6	TRBJ2-5
CSAASGRQYF	TRBV20-1	TRBJ2-3
CASSRSRTGQNIQYF	TRBV11-2	TRBJ2-4
CSALGGGLGDNEQYF	TRBV29-1	TRBJ2-5
CASSSPRVEATNEKLFF	TRBV28	TRBJ1-4
CASSSVLEMYNEQFF	TRBV28	TRBJ2-1
CASSLGTGRRETQYF	TRBV28	TRBJ2-5
CASRAGGGPDTQYF	TRBV2	TRBJ2-3
CSVTKGGTQETQYF	TRBV29-1	TRBJ2-5
CSVEGLAATDTQYF	TRBV29-1	TRBJ2-3